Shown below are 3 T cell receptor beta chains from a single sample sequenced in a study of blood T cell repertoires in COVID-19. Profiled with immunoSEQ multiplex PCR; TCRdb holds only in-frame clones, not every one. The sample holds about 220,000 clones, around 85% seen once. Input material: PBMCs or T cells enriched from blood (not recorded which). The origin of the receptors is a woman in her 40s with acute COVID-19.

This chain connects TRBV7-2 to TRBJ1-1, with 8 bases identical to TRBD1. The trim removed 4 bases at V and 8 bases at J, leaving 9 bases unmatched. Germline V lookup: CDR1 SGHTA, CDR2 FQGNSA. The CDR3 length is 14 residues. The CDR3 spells CASSYSGGAGEAFF. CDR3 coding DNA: TGTGCCAGCAGCTATTCAGGGGGCGCAGGGGAAGCTTTCTTT.

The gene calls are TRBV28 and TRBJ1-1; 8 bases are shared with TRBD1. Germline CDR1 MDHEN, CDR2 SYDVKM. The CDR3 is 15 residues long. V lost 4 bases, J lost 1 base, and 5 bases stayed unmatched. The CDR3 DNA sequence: TGTGCCAGCAGTTCCTACAGGGGGTGGAACACTGAAGCTTTCTTT. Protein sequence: CASSSYRGWNTEAFF.

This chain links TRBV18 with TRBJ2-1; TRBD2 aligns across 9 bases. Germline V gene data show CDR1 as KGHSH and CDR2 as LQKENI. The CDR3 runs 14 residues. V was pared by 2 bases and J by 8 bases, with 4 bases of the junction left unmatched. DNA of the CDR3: TGTGCCAGCTCACCAAGCGGGGGGTTGCATGAGCAGTTCTTC. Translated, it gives CASSPSGGLHEQFF.